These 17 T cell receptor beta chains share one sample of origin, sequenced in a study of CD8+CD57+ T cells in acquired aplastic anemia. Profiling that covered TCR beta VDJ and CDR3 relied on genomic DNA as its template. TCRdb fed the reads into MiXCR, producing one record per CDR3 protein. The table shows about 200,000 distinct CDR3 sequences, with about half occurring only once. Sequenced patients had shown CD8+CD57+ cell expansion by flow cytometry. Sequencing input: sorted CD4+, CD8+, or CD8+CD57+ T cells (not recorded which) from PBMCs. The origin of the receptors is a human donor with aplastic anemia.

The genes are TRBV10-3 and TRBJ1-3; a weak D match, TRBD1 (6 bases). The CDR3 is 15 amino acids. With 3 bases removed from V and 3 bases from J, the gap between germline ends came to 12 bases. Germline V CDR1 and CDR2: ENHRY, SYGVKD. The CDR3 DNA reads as TGTGCCATCAGTGAACCCGACAGGTTTGGAAACACCATATATTTT. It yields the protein CAISEPDRFGNTIYF.

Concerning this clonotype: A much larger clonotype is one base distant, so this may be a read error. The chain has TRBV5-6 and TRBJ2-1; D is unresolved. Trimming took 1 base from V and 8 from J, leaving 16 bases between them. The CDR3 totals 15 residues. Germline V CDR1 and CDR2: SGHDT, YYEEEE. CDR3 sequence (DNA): TGTGCCAGCAGCTTGTTGGGCCCCCTTAGGGATGAGCAGTTCTTC. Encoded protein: CASSLLGPLRDEQFF.

CDR3 protein: CASRLERGVYGYTF. CDR3 DNA: TGCGCCAGCAGACTGGAAAGGGGAGTCTATGGCTACACCTTC. The chain combines TRBV5-1 with TRBJ1-2, with a tentative D call TRBD1 (5 bases). The CDR3 length is 14 residues. The V gene's germline CDR1 is SGHRS and CDR2 YFSETQ. V dropped 5 bases and J dropped 4 bases, with 15 bases sitting between them.

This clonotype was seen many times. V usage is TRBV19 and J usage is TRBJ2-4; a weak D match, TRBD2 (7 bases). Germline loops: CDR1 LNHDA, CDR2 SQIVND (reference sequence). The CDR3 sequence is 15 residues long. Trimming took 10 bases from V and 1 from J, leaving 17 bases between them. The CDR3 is CATKGGGMAKNIQYF. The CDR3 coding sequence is TGTGCCACCAAGGGGGGGGGGATGGCCAAAAACATTCAGTACTTC.

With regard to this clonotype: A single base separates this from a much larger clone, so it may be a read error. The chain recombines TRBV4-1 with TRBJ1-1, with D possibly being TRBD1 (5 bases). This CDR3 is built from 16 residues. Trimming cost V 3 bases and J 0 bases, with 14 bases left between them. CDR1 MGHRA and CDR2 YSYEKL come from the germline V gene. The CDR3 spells CASSHGGTGMNTEAFF. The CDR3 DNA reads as TGCGCCAGCAGCCATGGGGGGACCGGAATGAACACTGAAGCTTTCTTT.

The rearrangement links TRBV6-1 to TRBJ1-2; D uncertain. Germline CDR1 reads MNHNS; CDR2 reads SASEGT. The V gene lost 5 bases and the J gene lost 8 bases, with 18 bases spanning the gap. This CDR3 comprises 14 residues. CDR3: CASSYSTVGKGYTF. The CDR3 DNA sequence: TGTGCCAGCAGTTACTCGACTGTAGGGAAGGGCTACACCTTC.

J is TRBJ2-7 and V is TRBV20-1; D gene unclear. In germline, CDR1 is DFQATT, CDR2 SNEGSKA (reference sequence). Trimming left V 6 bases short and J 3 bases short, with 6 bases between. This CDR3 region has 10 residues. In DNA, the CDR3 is TGCAGTGCCTCCGGCTACGAGCAGTACTTC. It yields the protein CSASGYEQYF.

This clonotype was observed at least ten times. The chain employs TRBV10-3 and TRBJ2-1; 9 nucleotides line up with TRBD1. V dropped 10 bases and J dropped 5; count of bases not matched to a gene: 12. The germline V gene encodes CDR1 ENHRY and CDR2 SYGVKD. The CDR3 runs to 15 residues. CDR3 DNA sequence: TGTGCCACACGCATGGAGGGGACAGGGAACAATGAGCAGTTCTTC. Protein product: CATRMEGTGNNEQFF.

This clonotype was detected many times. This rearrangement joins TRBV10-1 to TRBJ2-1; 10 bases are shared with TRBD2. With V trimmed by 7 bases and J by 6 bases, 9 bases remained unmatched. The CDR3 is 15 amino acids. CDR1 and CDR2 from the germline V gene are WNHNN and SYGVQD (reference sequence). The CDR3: CASTPAGGSVNEQFF. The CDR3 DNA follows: TGCGCCAGCACTCCAGCGGGGGGGAGCGTCAATGAGCAGTTCTTC.

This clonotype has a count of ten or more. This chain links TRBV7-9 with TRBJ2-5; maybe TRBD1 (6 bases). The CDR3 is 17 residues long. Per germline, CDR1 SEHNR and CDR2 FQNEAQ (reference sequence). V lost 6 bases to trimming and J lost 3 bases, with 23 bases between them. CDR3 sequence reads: CASRPRNRAEREETQYF. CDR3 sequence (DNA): TGTGCCAGCAGGCCCAGGAACAGGGCCGAACGGGAAGAGACCCAGTACTTC.

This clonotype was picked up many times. CDR3: CASSHNRNRRDQPQHF. The DNA for the CDR3 is TGTGCCAGTAGCCACAACCGGAACCGCCGGGATCAGCCCCAGCATTTT. The chain links TRBV19 to TRBJ1-5; D unresolved. The CDR3 is 16 amino acids. V lost 6 bases, J lost 5 bases, and 20 bases lay in between. CDR1 and CDR2 (germline): LNHDA, SQIVND (reference sequence).

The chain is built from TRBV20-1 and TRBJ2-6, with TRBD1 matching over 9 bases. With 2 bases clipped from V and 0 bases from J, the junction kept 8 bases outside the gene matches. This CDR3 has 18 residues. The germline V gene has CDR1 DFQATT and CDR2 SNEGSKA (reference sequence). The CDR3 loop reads CSARNPGQGSSGANVLTF. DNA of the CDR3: TGCAGTGCTAGAAACCCGGGACAGGGAAGCTCTGGGGCCAACGTCCTGACTTTC.

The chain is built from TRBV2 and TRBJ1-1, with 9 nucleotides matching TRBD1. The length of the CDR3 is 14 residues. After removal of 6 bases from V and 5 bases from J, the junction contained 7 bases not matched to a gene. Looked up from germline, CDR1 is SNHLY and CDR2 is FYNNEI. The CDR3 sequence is CASSAGQGKTEAFF. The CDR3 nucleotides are TGTGCCAGCAGCGCAGGACAGGGGAAGACTGAAGCTTTCTTT.

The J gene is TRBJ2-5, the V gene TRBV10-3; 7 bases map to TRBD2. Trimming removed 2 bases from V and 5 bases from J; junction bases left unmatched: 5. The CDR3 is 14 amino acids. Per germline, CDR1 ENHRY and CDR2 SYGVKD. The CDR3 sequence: CAISEAGERETQYF. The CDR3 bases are TGTGCCATCAGTGAGGCGGGGGAGCGGGAGACCCAGTACTTC.

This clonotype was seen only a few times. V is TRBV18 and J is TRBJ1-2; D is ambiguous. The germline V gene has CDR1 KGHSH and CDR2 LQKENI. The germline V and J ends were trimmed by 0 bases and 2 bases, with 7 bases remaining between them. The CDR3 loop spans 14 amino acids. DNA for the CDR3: TGTGCCAGCTCACCACCGCCGGAAAACTATGGCTACACCTTC. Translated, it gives CASSPPPENYGYTF.

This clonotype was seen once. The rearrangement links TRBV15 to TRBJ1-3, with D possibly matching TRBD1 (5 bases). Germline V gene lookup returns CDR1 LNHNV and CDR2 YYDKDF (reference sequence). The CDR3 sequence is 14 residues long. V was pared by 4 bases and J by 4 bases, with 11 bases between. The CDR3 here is CATSKAGLGNTIYF. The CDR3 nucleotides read TGTGCCACCAGCAAGGCGGGGCTGGGAAACACCATATATTTT.

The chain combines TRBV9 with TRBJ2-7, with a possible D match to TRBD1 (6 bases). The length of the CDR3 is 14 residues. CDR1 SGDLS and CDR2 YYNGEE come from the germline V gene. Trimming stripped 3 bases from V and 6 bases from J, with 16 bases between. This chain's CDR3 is CASSAGAQGSEQYF. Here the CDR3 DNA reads TGTGCCAGCAGCGCAGGGGCCCAGGGGAGCGAGCAGTACTTC.